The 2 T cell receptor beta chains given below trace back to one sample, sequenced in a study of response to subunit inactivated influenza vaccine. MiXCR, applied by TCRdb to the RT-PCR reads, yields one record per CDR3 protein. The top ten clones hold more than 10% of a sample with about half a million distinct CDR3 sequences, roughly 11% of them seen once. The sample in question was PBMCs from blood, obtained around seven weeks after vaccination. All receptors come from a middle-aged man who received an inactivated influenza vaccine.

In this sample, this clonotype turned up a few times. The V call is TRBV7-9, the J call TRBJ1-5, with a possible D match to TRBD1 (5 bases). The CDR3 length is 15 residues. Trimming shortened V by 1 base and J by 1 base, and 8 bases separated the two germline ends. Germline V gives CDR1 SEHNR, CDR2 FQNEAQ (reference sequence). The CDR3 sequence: CASSLGAGSNQPQHF. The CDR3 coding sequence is TGTGCCAGCAGCTTAGGGGCAGGGAGCAATCAGCCCCAGCATTTT. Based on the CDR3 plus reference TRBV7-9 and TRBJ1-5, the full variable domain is DTGVSQNPRHKITKRGQNVTFRCDPISEHNRLYWYRQTLGQGPEFLTYFQNEAQLEKSRLLSDRFSAERPKGSFSTLEIQRTEQGDSAMYLCASSLGAGSNQPQHFGDGTRLSIL.

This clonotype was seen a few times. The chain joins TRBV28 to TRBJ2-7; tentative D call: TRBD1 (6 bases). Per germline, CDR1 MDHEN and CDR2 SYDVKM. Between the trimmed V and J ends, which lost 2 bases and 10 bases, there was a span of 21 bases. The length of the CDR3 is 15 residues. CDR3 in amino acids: CASSLAAGTRTLQYF. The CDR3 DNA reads TGTGCCAGCAGTTTAGCCGCCGGGACAAGAACCCTCCAGTACTTC.